The 7 T cell receptor beta chains in this list originate from one sample, sequenced in a study of T cells in Graves' hyperthyroidism and ophthalmopathy. Researchers took RNA transcripts and amplified the TCR beta CDR3 regions from them. Initially, a first-round RT-PCR of the TCR CDR3 employed the HTBI primer set. TCRdb processed the multiplex PCR reads anew with MiXCR; each CDR3 protein has one entry. The sample lists about 520,000 distinct CDR3 sequences, roughly 24% occurring once. The specimen was blood. Receptors were obtained from a woman in her twenties or thirties with Graves' ophthalmopathy.

This clonotype was seen more than once but under ten times. J is TRBJ2-7 and V is TRBV6-1, with D unresolved. The length of the CDR3 is 15 residues. CDR1 MNHNS and CDR2 SASEGT come from the germline V gene. V lost 3 bases and J 2 bases, leaving 14 bases between the germline ends. The CDR3 DNA follows: TGTGCCAGCAGTGAGGGCACCCCCATTACCTACGAGCAGTACTTC. Its translation is CASSEGTPITYEQYF.

This clonotype was seen ten or more times. This rearrangement joins TRBV7-8 to TRBJ2-7; 10 bases are shared with TRBD1. Germline V lookup: CDR1 SGHVS, CDR2 FQNEAQ. This CDR3 has 15 amino acids. Germline trimming cut 3 bases from V and 6 bases from J; bases unmatched to any gene: 8. The CDR3 is CASSFGSTGGGEQYF. The DNA of the CDR3 is TGTGCCAGCAGCTTCGGGTCGACAGGGGGCGGCGAGCAGTACTTC.

CDR3 sequence reads: CATSEMTSTDTQYF. The CDR3 DNA follows: TGTGCCACCAGTGAAATGACTAGCACAGATACGCAGTATTTT. This chain links TRBV24-1 with TRBJ2-3; unclear D gene. Trimming took 4 bases from V and 0 from J, leaving 7 bases between them. This CDR3 is 14 amino acids long. Looked up from germline, CDR1 is KGHDR and CDR2 is SFDVKD.

The J gene is TRBJ1-2, the V gene TRBV27; 7 bases fit TRBD1. The CDR3 sequence is 15 residues long. J gave up 6 bases and V 5 bases, and 12 bases lay outside the gene matches. Germline CDR1 and CDR2: MNHEY and SMNVEV (reference sequence). The CDR3 reads CASSRDMTGTNGYTF. The DNA for the CDR3 is TGTGCCAGCAGTCGGGACATGACAGGGACGAATGGCTACACCTTC.

J is TRBJ2-2 and V is TRBV20-1; D is unresolved. In germline, CDR1 is DFQATT, CDR2 SNEGSKA (reference sequence). V lost 2 bases and J 6 bases, leaving 7 bases between the germline ends. CDR3 size: 12 residues. The DNA for the CDR3 is TGCAGTGCTAGATACGGGTCCGGGGAGCTGTTTTTT. Its translation: CSARYGSGELFF.

This clonotype was picked up a small number of times. The V gene is TRBV12-3 or TRBV12-4, the J gene TRBJ2-7; either TRBD1 or TRBD2 may supply D (5 bases each). Trimming pared 6 bases from V and 7 bases from J, leaving 19 bases between. CDR3 length equals 14 residues. This CDR3 reads CASSRPRESGEQYF. CDR3 sequence (DNA): TGTGCCAGCAGCCGGCCCAGGGAGTCAGGAGAGCAGTACTTC.

This clonotype was observed a handful of times. This rearrangement joins TRBV10-3 to TRBJ2-7, with a tentative D call TRBD2 (5 bases). From germline, CDR1 is ENHRY and CDR2 SYGVKD. The CDR3 has 13 residues. Trimming stripped 3 bases from V and 3 bases from J, with 9 bases between. The CDR3 reads CAISDEGDYEQYF. The CDR3 coding sequence is TGTGCCATCAGTGATGAGGGTGACTACGAGCAGTACTTC.